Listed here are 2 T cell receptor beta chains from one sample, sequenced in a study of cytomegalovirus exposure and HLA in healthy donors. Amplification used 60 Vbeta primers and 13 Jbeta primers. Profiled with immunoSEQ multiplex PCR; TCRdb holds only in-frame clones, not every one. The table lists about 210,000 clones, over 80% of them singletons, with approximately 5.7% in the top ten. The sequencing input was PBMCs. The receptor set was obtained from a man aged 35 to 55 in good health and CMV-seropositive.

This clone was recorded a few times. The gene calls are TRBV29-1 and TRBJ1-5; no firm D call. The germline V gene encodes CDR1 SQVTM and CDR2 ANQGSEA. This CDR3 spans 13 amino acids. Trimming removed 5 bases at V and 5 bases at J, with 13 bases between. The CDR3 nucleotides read TGCAGCGTTAAGTTAGCACAAGATCAGCCCCAGCATTTT. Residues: CSVKLAQDQPQHF.

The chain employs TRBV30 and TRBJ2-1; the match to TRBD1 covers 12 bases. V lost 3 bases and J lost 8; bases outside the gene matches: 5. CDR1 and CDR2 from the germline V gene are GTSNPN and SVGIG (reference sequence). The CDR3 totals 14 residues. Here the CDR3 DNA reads TGTGCCTGGAGCAGGGACAGGGGGCCAGATGAGCAGTTCTTC. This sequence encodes CAWSRDRGPDEQFF.